This is a list of T cell receptor beta chains from one sample in a study of monozygotic twins with inflammatory bowel disease. TCRdb reprocessed the 5' RACE reads and reports one entry per CDR3 protein, with no DNA. The sample totals about 380,000 distinct CDR3 sequences; its top ten clones hold just over 2.5%. The sample was blood. Receptors originate from a human donor with ulcerative colitis or Crohn's disease, or a healthy co-twin of an affected twin (not recorded which). The CDR3 runs from the conserved cysteine through the conserved F or W. Each record gives: V gene, J gene, CDR3 protein.

TRBV7-2	TRBJ1-3	CASSLGPTGAKGNTIYF
TRBV3-1	TRBJ2-5	CASSQGHIETQYF
TRBV4-3	TRBJ1-1	CASSQHQGRSTEAFF
TRBV7-3	TRBJ2-1	CASSLSGGYYNEQFF
TRBV19	TRBJ2-3	CASTSGTDTQYF
TRBV7-2	TRBJ2-5	CASSLARTSGGAWETQYF
TRBV27	TRBJ1-1	CASSPQRQGYTEAFF
TRBV29-1	TRBJ2-7	CSVEDRDRGREQYF
TRBV20-1	TRBJ1-1	CSATSLWAEAFF
TRBV21-1	TRBJ2-7	CASSRALTGPYEQYF
TRBV7-2	TRBJ1-1	CASSDYRGLSAFF
TRBV9	TRBJ2-7	CASSVLPGQGVEQYF
TRBV7-2	TRBJ2-3	CASSFVPTDTQYF
TRBV29-1	TRBJ2-7	CSGSYDRNYEQYF
TRBV4-1	TRBJ2-7	CASSQARGRQYEQYF
TRBV4-2	TRBJ2-3	CASSQGLAGGLGTDTQYF
TRBV20-1	TRBJ1-2	CSARAGGRTGNNYGYTF
TRBV6-1	TRBJ2-7	CASSARQFQQRGYEQYF
TRBV20-1	TRBJ2-1	CSARFSSYNEQFF
TRBV14	TRBJ2-7	CASSQIAGSSYEQYF
TRBV5-1	TRBJ2-6	CASSGTGFSSGANVLTF
TRBV5-1	TRBJ2-7	CASSSLRGHEQYF
TRBV27	TRBJ2-1	CASSFGQGKFYEQFF
TRBV28	TRBJ2-7	CASSLAGTGGEQYF
TRBV29-1	TRBJ2-7	CSVGRGAGYEQYF
TRBV13	TRBJ1-2	CASSLGPVTGDGYTF
TRBV11-2	TRBJ1-4	CASSSVRTGGGAPNEKLFF
TRBV10-3	TRBJ2-5	CAISELGGLKETQYF
TRBV19	TRBJ2-7	CASSTSGEYEQYF
TRBV20-1	TRBJ2-7	CSARPGLAGGEQYF
TRBV5-1	TRBJ1-1	CASSHGTGATEAFF
TRBV7-9	TRBJ2-4	CASSYEVGSKNIQYF
TRBV6-6	TRBJ2-4	CATLSGAISIQYF
TRBV27	TRBJ1-1	CASTRRAGWDTEAFF
TRBV29-1	TRBJ2-7	CSVEDGTGYEQYF
TRBV4-3	TRBJ2-3	CASSQEIAGGYTDTQYF
TRBV9	TRBJ2-2	CASSEPDGTGSTGELFF
TRBV11-1	TRBJ2-6	CASSSTDDRYWNGSGANVLTF
TRBV12-3/TRBV12-4	TRBJ1-1	CASSPLNFIEAFF
TRBV5-4	TRBJ2-7	CASSLRTSYYEQYF
TRBV2	TRBJ1-6	CASSREGAGSNSPLHF
TRBV9	TRBJ2-1	CASTEGGASYNEQFF
TRBV7-2	TRBJ1-2	CASSAAGKRGYTF
TRBV6-5	TRBJ1-1	CASSYPNGGREAFF
TRBV6-1	TRBJ1-6	CASSDRDRVSPLHF
TRBV12-3/TRBV12-4	TRBJ1-1	CASSSSRDRAEAFF